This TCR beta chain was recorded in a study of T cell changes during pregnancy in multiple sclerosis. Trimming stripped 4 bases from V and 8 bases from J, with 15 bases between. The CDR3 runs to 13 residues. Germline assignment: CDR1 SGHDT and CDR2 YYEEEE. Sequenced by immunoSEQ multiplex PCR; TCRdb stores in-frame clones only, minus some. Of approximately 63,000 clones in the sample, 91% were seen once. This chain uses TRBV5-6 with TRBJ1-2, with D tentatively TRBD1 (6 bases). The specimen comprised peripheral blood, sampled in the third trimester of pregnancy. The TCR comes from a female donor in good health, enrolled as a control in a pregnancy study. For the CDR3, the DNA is TGTGCCAGCAGCCCGGGACACCCGGGGGGCTACACCTTC. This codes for CASSPGHPGGYTF.